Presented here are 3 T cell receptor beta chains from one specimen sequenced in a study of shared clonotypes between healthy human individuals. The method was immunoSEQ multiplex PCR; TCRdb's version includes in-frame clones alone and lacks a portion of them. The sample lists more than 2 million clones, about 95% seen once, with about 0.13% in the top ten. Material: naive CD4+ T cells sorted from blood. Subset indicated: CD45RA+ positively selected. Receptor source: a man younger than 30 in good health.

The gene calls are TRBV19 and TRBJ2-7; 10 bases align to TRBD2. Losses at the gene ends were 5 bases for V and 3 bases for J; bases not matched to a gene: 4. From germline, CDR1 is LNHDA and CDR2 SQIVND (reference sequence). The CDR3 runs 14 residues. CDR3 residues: CASSPRTSGYEQYF. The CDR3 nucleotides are TGTGCCAGTAGTCCCCGGACTAGCGGCTACGAGCAGTACTTC.

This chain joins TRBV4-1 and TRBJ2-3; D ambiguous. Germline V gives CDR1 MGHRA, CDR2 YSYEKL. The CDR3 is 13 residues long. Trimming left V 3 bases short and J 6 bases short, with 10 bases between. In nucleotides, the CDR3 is TGCGCCAGCAGCCACGCCTCTCCCGATACGCAGTATTTT. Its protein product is CASSHASPDTQYF.

The CDR3 DNA reads as TGCGCCAGCAGCGGGACAGGGACAGATGGCTACACCTTC. Encoded protein: CASSGTGTDGYTF. V is TRBV5-1 and J is TRBJ1-2, with TRBD1 identical over 9 bases. The CDR3 extends over 13 amino acids. CDR1 and CDR2 (germline): SGHRS, YFSETQ. V trimming: 4 bases; J trimming: 6 bases; junction bases outside the gene matches: 4. Full variable domain (missing parts from reference TRBV5-1 and TRBJ1-2): KAGVTQTPRYLIKTRGQQVTLSCSPISGHRSVSWYQQTPGQGLQFLFEYFSETQRNKGNFPGRFSGRQFSNSRSEMNVSTLELGDSALYLCASSGTGTDGYTFGSGTRLTVV.